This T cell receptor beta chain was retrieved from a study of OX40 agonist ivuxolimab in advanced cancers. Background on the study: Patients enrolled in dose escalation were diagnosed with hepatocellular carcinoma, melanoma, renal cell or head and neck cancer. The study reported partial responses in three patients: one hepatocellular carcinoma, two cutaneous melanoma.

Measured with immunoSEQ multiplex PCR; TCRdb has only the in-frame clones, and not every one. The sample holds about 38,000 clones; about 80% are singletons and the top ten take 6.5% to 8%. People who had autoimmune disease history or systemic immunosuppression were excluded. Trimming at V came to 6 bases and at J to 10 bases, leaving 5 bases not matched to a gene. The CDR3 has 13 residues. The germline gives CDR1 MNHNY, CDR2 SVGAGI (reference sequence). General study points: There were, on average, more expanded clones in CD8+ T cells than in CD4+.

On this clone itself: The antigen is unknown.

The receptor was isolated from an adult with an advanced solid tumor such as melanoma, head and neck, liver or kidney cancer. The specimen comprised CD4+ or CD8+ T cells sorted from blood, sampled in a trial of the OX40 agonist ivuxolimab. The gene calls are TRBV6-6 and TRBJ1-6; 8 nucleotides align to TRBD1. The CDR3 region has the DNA TGTGCCAGCAGCGGACAGGGAAACTCACCCCTCCACTTT. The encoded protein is CASSGQGNSPLHF.